This entry lists 20 T cell receptor beta chains sequenced from one sample in a study of T cells in Graves' hyperthyroidism and ophthalmopathy. Amplified TCR beta CDR3 regions came from RNA transcripts. A set of HTBI primers served as the primers for a first-round RT-PCR of the TCR CDR3. TCRdb called the multiplex PCR reads again in MiXCR, with one record for every CDR3 protein. The table has under 130,000 distinct CDR3 sequences, about half seen once. The specimen was blood. Every receptor here comes from a man in his forties or fifties with Graves' hyperthyroidism.

This clonotype was detected many times. The rearrangement links TRBV19 to TRBJ2-7, with 8 bases aligning to TRBD2. Germline values: CDR1 LNHDA, CDR2 SQIVND (reference sequence). The CDR3 extends over 15 amino acids. V lost 8 bases and J lost 3; bases outside the gene matches: 12. The CDR3 protein is CASRTSRGGGYEQYF. CDR3 coding DNA: TGTGCCAGTCGGACTAGCCGAGGCGGCGGCTACGAGCAGTACTTC.

Many counts were recorded for this clonotype. This could be a read error, since a much larger clone is one nucleotide away. The V gene is TRBV24-1, the J gene TRBJ2-1; no reliable D call. Germline V gene lookup returns CDR1 KGHDR and CDR2 SFDVKD. With 10 bases removed from V and 3 bases from J, the gap between germline ends came to 15 bases. CDR3 size: 14 residues. CDR3 DNA: TGTGCCACGGCCCGGTGCCCCGACTACAATGAGCAGTTCTTC. Translation gives CATARCPDYNEQFF.

This clonotype was observed a few times. The chain uses TRBV19 and TRBJ2-7; 11 bases fit TRBD2. Looked up from germline, CDR1 is LNHDA and CDR2 is SQIVND (reference sequence). CDR3 length: 15 amino acids. The ends lost 9 bases at V and 2 bases at J; junction bases unmatched: 9. The CDR3 bases are TGTGCCAGCTCACCAGGACTAGCGGGCCCCTACGAGCAGTACTTC. Translation: CASSPGLAGPYEQYF.

CDR3 sequence reads: CSARGVTDTQYF. In nucleotides, the CDR3 is TGCAGTGCTAGGGGGGTTACAGATACGCAGTATTTT. The chain recombines TRBV20-1 with TRBJ2-3; the D call may be TRBD1 or TRBD2 (5 bases each). The CDR3 is 12 residues long. Germline CDR1 and CDR2: DFQATT and SNEGSKA (reference sequence). The ends were cut back, 3 bases at V and 3 bases at J, with 7 bases in the middle.

This clonotype showed up many times. The CDR3 reads CASSTPGAYEQYF. In nucleotides, the CDR3 is TGTGCCAGCAGCACACCGGGGGCCTACGAGCAGTACTTC. This chain uses TRBV5-6 with TRBJ2-7, with D maybe TRBD2 (6 bases). This CDR3 comprises 13 residues. V was cut by 4 bases and J by 2 bases, with 10 bases left in between. Germline V lookup: CDR1 SGHDT, CDR2 YYEEEE.

The J gene is TRBJ2-7, the V gene TRBV2; D is unclear. Trimming took off 9 bases at V and 2 bases at J, with 11 bases between the two ends. This CDR3 contains 12 residues. CDR1 is SNHLY, CDR2 FYNNEI, per germline. This CDR3 is CASYSPTYEQYF. The CDR3 region has the DNA TGTGCCAGTTACTCCCCTACCTACGAGCAGTACTTC.

The sample holds a few counts of this clonotype. CDR3: CANKTGTDEETQYF. The DNA of the CDR3 is TGTGCCAACAAGACCGGGACGGATGAAGAGACCCAGTACTTC. The chain combines TRBV6-5 with TRBJ2-5; D tentatively reads TRBD1 or TRBD2 (5 bases each). V lost 10 bases and J lost 3, with 18 bases in between. Germline V gives CDR1 MNHEY, CDR2 SVGAGI. CDR3 length equals 14 residues.

This clonotype occurred many times. V usage is TRBV4-1 and J usage is TRBJ2-1; 7 bases map to TRBD2. Germline CDR1 MGHRA, CDR2 YSYEKL. V gave up 0 bases and J gave up 6 bases; unmatched junction bases: 2. The CDR3 is 14 residues long. The CDR3 is CASSQDGGSNEQFF. CDR3 DNA sequence: TGCGCCAGCAGCCAAGATGGCGGGAGCAATGAGCAGTTCTTC.

CDR3 amino acids: CAISRTGPNEQFF. In DNA form, the CDR3 reads TGTGCCATCAGCAGGACAGGGCCCAATGAGCAGTTCTTC. The V call is TRBV10-3, the J call TRBJ2-1, with 8 bases that match TRBD1. CDR3 size: 13 residues. Germline V gene sequence: CDR1 ENHRY, CDR2 SYGVKD. Trimming removed 6 bases from V and 6 bases from J; junction bases left unmatched: 4.

The rearrangement joins TRBV10-3 to TRBJ1-1; possible D gene TRBD1, 6 bases. Between the trimmed V and J ends, which lost 6 bases and 8 bases, there was a span of 25 bases. Germline loops: CDR1 ENHRY, CDR2 SYGVKD. The CDR3 is 16 residues long. CDR3 in amino acids: CAIREETGGGITEAFF. The DNA of the CDR3 is TGTGCCATCAGAGAGGAGACAGGTGGGGGGATCACGGAAGCTTTCTTT.

The V and J genes are TRBV7-4 and TRBJ2-5, with D possibly being TRBD1 or TRBD2 (6 bases each). V was trimmed by 6 bases and J by 5 bases, leaving 16 bases between them. The CDR3 consists of 14 residues. The germline V gene encodes CDR1 SGHVT and CDR2 SQSDAQ. In DNA form, the CDR3 reads TGTGCCAGCAGTTTGAGGGGGGCGGGGGAGACCCAGTACTTC. It translates to CASSLRGAGETQYF.

This clonotype has ten or more counts. This chain connects TRBV5-1 to TRBJ2-7; D might be TRBD2 (6 bases). With 0 bases removed from V and 2 bases from J, the gap between germline ends came to 15 bases. Germline V gene sequence: CDR1 SGHRS, CDR2 YFSETQ. The CDR3 loop spans 16 amino acids. CDR3 coding DNA: TGCGCCAGCAGCTTGGGCCACCGGGACTCAACCTACGAGCAGTACTTC. It specifies CASSLGHRDSTYEQYF.

In its sample, this clonotype was seen many times. V usage is TRBV11-3 and J usage is TRBJ2-1; 7 bases fit TRBD2. There are 15 residues in the CDR3. The germline V gene encodes CDR1 SGHNT and CDR2 YENEEA. The ends lost 3 bases at V and 4 bases at J; junction bases unmatched: 6. The CDR3 region has the DNA TGTGCCAGCAGCTTTAGGGACTACGAATACAATGAGCAGTTCTTC. Protein product: CASSFRDYEYNEQFF.

Details on this clonotype: A much larger clone differs from this one at a single base, so this may be a read error. The chain uses TRBV20-1 and TRBJ2-1; perhaps TRBD2 as D (5 bases). The CDR3 is made up of 10 amino acids. From germline, CDR1 is DFQATT and CDR2 SNEGSKA (reference sequence). The CDR3 sequence is CGAREWEQSF. For the CDR3, the DNA is TGCGGTGCTAGAGAGTGGGAGCAGTCCTTC.

A few counts support this clonotype. The chain uses TRBV27 and TRBJ2-5, with TRBD1 matching over 9 bases. Losses at the gene ends were 8 bases for V and 4 bases for J; bases not matched to a gene: 5. The CDR3 is made up of 13 amino acids. Germline values: CDR1 MNHEY, CDR2 SMNVEV (reference sequence). CDR3 sequence (DNA): TGTGCCAGCCCCGACAGGGGGATAGAGACCCAGTACTTC. It specifies CASPDRGIETQYF.

This clonotype was seen many times. A much larger clone lies one base from this, so it may be a read error. This chain uses TRBV29-1 with TRBJ2-3, with D possibly TRBD2 on 5 matching bases. CDR3 length equals 8 residues. Germline V gene lookup returns CDR1 SQVTM and CDR2 ANQGSEA. The CDR3 coding sequence is TGCAGCGCTGAAACGGAGGACTTT. It specifies CSAETEDF.

The rearrangement joins TRBV27 to TRBJ2-7; 7 bases agree with TRBD2. V shed 6 bases and J 0 bases; nucleotides not matched to a gene: 5. Germline V gene lookup returns CDR1 MNHEY and CDR2 SMNVEV (reference sequence). CDR3 length equals 14 residues. CDR3 residues: CASRLAFSSYEQYF. DNA of the CDR3: TGTGCCAGCAGACTAGCGTTTAGCTCCTACGAGCAGTACTTC.

This clonotype was counted at least ten times. This may stem from a read error, because a much larger clone lies one nucleotide away. V and J are TRBV20-1 and TRBJ2-1; D ambiguous. This CDR3 spans 10 amino acids. CDR1 is DFQATT, CDR2 SNEGSKA, per germline (reference sequence). In DNA, the CDR3 is TGCGGTGCTAGAGAGTGGGAGCAGTTCTTC. Protein: CGAREWEQFF.

This clonotype was counted ten times or more. This rearrangement joins TRBV20-1 to TRBJ2-5; unclear D gene. Germline V gene data show CDR1 as DFQATT and CDR2 as SNEGSKA (reference sequence). Trimming pared 0 bases from V and 7 bases from J, leaving 15 bases between. The CDR3 extends over 14 amino acids. The CDR3 is CSARESARAGTQYF. CDR3 coding DNA: TGCAGTGCTAGAGAATCGGCCCGAGCCGGGACCCAGTACTTC.

Many counts were recorded for this clonotype. The chain employs TRBV27 and TRBJ2-7, with a weak D call TRBD1 (6 bases). CDR3 size: 13 residues. Trimming shortened V by 6 bases and J by 5 bases, and 14 bases separated the two germline ends. Germline V lookup: CDR1 MNHEY, CDR2 SMNVEV (reference sequence). This CDR3 is CASSLQGPDEQYF. The DNA of the CDR3 is TGTGCCAGCAGCCTACAGGGTCCCGACGAGCAGTACTTC.